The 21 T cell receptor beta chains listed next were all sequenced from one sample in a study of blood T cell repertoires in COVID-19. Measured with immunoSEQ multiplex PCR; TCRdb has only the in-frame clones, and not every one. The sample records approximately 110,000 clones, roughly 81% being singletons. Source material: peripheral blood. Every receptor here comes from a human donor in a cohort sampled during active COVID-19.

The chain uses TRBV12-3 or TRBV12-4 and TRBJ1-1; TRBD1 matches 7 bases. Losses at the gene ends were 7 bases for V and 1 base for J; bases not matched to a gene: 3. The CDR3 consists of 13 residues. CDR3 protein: CASNGQENTEAFF. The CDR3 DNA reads TGTGCCAGCAACGGACAGGAGAACACTGAAGCTTTCTTT.

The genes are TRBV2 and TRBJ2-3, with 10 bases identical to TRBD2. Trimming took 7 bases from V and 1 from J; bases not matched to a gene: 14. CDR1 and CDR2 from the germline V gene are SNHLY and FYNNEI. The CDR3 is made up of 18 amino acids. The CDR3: CASNLQRALAGGTDTQYF. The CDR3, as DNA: TGTGCCAGCAACCTACAAAGGGCGCTAGCGGGGGGCACAGATACGCAGTATTTT.

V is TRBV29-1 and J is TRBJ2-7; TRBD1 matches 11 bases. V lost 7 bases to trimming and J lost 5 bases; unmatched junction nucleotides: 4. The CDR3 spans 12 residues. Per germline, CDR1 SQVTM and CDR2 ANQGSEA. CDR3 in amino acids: CSASGQGDEQYF. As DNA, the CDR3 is TGCAGCGCGTCGGGACAGGGGGACGAGCAGTACTTC.

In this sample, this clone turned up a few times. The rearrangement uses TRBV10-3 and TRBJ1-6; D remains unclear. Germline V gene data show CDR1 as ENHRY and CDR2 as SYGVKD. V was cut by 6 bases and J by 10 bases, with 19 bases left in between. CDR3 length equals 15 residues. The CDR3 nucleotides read TGTGCCATCAGAGAAGATCACAGTTCCGCCTCACCCCTCCACTTT. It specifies CAIREDHSSASPLHF.

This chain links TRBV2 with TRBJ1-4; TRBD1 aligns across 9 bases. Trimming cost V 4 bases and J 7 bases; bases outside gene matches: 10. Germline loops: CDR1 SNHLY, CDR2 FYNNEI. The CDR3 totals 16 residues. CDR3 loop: CASSAKDRGIGEKLFF. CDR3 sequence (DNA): TGTGCCAGCAGTGCAAAGGACAGGGGAATTGGTGAAAAACTGTTTTTT. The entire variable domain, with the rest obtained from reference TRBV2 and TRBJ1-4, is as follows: EPEVTQTPSHQVTQMGQEVILRCVPISNHLYFYWYRQILGQKVEFLVSFYNNEISEKSEIFDDQFSVERPDGSNFTLKIRSTKLEDSAMYFCASSAKDRGIGEKLFFGSGTQLSVL.

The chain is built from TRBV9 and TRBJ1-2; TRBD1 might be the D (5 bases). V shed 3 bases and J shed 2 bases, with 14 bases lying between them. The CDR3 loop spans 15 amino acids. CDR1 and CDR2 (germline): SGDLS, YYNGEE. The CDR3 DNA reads TGTGCCAGCAGCGAATGGGACTCCTCAAACTATGGCTACACCTTC. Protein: CASSEWDSSNYGYTF.

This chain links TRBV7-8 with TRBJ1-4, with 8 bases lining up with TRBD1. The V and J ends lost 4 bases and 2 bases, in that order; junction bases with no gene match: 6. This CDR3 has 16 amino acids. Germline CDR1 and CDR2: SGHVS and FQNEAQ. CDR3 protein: CASSSLNRGTNEKLFF. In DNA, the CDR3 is TGTGCCAGCAGCTCCCTAAACAGGGGGACTAATGAAAAACTGTTTTTT.

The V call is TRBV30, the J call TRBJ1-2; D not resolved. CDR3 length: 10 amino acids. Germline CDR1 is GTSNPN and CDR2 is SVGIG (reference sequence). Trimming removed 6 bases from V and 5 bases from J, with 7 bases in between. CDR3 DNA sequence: TGTGCCTGCCGGGATTATGGCTACACCTTC. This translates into CACRDYGYTF.

Written as DNA, the CDR3 is TGTGCCAGCAGTCCCCCCGGGAGCTCTGGAAACACCATATATTTT. Its protein is CASSPPGSSGNTIYF. The J gene is TRBJ1-3, the V gene TRBV6-6; D gene ambiguous. The germline V gene has CDR1 MNHNY and CDR2 SVGAGI (reference sequence). The CDR3 runs 15 residues. Trimming removed 5 bases at V and 0 bases at J, with 11 bases between.

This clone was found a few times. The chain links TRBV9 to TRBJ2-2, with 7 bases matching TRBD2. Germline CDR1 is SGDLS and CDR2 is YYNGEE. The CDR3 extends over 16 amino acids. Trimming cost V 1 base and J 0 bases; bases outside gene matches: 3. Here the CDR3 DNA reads TGTGCCAGCAGCGTACGGCTAGCGGCGAACACCGGGGAGCTGTTTTTT. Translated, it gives CASSVRLAANTGELFF.

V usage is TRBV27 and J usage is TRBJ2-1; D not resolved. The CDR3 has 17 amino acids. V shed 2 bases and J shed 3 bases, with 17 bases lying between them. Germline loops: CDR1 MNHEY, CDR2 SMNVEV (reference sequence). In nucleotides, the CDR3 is TGTGCCAGCAGTTTAACGGGTCGCCTAATTTTCTACAATGAGCAGTTCTTC. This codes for CASSLTGRLIFYNEQFF.

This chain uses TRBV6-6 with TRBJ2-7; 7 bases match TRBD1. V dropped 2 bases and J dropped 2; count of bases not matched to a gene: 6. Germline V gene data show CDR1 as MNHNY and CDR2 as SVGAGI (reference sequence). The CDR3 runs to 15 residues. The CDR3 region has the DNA TGTGCCAGCAGTTACCCACAGGGGTCTACCTACGAGCAGTACTTC. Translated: CASSYPQGSTYEQYF.

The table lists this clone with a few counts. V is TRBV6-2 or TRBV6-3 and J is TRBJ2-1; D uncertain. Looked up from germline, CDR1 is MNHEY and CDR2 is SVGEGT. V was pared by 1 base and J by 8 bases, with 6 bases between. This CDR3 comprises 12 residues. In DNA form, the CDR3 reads TGTGCCAGCAGTTACTTGGGCGATGAGCAGTTCTTC. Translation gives CASSYLGDEQFF.

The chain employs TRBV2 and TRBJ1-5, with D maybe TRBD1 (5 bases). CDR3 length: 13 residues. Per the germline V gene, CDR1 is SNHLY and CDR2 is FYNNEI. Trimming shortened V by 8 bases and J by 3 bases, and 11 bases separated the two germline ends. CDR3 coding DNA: TGTGCCAGCCGTCGGGACTCCAATCAGCCCCAGCATTTT. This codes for CASRRDSNQPQHF.

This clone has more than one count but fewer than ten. The CDR3 sequence: CASSPSSGRDYEQYF. The CDR3 region has the DNA TGTGCCAGCAGTCCTTCTAGCGGGAGGGACTACGAGCAGTACTTC. This sequence joins TRBV2 and TRBJ2-7; 12 bases line up with TRBD2. The CDR3 is 15 amino acids. With 5 bases clipped from V and 3 bases from J, the junction kept 5 bases outside the gene matches. Germline values: CDR1 SNHLY, CDR2 FYNNEI.

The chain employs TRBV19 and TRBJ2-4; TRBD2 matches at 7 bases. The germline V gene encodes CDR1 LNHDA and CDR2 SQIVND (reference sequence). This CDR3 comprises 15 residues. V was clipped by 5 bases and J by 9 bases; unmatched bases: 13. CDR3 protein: CASSLNWAGEGIQYF. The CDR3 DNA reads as TGTGCCAGTAGTCTTAATTGGGCGGGGGAGGGCATTCAGTACTTC.

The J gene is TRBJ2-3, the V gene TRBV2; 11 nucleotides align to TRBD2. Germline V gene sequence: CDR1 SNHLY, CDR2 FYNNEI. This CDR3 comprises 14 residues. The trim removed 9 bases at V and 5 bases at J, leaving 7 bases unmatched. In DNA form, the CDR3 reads TGTGCCAGGGAACGGCTAGCGGGGGGAGATACGCAGTATTTT. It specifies CARERLAGGDTQYF.

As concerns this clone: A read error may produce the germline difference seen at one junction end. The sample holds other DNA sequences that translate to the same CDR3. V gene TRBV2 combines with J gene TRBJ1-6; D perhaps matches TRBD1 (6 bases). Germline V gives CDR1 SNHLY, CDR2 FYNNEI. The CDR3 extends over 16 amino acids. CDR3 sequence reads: CASSGQGSVSNSPLHF. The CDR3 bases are TGTGCCAGCAGTGGTCAGGGGTCAGTGAGTAATTCACCTCTCCACTTT.

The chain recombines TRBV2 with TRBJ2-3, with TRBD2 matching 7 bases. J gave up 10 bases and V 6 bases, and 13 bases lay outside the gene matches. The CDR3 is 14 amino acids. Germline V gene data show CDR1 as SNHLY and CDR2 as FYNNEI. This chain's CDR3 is CASSAQEREGSQYF. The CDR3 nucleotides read TGTGCCAGCAGCGCCCAAGAGCGGGAAGGGTCGCAGTATTTT. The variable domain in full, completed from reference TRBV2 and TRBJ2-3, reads EPEVTQTPSHQVTQMGQEVILRCVPISNHLYFYWYRQILGQKVEFLVSFYNNEISEKSEIFDDQFSVERPDGSNFTLKIRSTKLEDSAMYFCASSAQEREGSQYFGPGTRLTVL.

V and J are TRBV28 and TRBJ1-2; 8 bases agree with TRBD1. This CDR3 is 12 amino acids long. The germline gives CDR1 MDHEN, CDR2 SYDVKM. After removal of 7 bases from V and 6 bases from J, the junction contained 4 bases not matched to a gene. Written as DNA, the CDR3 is TGTGCCAGCACCGGACAGGGAGATGGCTACACCTTC. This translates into CASTGQGDGYTF.

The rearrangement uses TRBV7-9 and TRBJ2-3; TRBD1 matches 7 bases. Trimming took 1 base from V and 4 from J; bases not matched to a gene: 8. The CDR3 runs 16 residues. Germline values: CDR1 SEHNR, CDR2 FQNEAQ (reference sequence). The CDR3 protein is CASSLVIDRASDTQYF. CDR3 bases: TGTGCCAGCAGCTTAGTAATTGACAGGGCCTCAGATACGCAGTATTTT. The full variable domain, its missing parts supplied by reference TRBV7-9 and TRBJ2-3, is DTGVSQNPRHKITKRGQNVTFRCDPISEHNRLYWYRQTLGQGPEFLTYFQNEAQLEKSRLLSDRFSAERPKGSFSTLEIQRTEQGDSAMYLCASSLVIDRASDTQYFGPGTRLTVL.